This T cell receptor (beta chain) was documented in a study of graft-versus-host responses after intestinal transplantation (dated by TCRdb to the early 2020s). Notes on the research overall: Multivisceral, liver-intestinal, or isolated intestinal transplants were received by the recipients. Every recipient was given anti-thymocyte globulin induction, then maintenance tacrolimus and steroids for about 3 years. Graft-versus-host and host-versus-graft alloreactive T cell clones were tracked in the graft, circulation and bone marrow after intestinal transplantation using bulk TCR-beta CDR3 sequencing. To identify alloreactive clones, pre-transplant mixed lymphocyte reaction products were sequenced and compared with unstimulated pre-transplant donor and recipient T cells. The cohort enrolled 24 intestinal transplant recipients, one of whom was a retransplant, and a few patients without pretransplant specimens were excluded. Donor T cell macrochimerism was defined as a peak of at least 4% donor T cells among recipient peripheral blood mononuclear cells. Samples from a few later patients were sequenced in-house on an Illumina MiSeq with MiXCR processing rather than by the commercial service. Paper-wide results and their limitations: Conclusions were limited by the relatively low number and heterogeneity of intestinal transplant patients. In patients with donor T cell macrochimerism, the allografts had high GvH to HvG T cell clonal ratios. GvH clones were detected in recipient bone marrow, and some appeared earlier in ileal mucosa or blood, consistent with an intestinal mucosal origin. Early after transplant, peak levels of circulating GvH clones were associated with declines in HvG clones.

The time point label for this specimen denotes: cells obtained before transplantation from donor or recipient. CD3+CD4+ and CD3+CD8+ populations were FACS-sorted from unstimulated pre-transplant donor and recipient cells taken from spleen or lymph nodes. As for this clone: No cognate antigen has been identified for it. Within one base of it there is no much larger clone, and no base qualities were kept.

After removal of 1 base from V and 8 bases from J, the junction retains 11 bases not matched to a gene. For CDR1 and CDR2, the germline V gene lists SGHDT and YYEEEE. Taken from cysteine to phenylalanine, the CDR3 has 16 residues. Left in the record is the CDR3 DNA by itself, 48 bases read in frame from the first base. Libraries were made using the immunoSEQ multiplex PCR assay. For most patients, genomic DNA was isolated using the Qiagen DNeasy Blood and Tissue Kit and was shipped frozen to Adaptive Biotechnologies for TCR sequencing. High-throughput TCR-beta CDR3 sequencing of genomic DNA from most patients was performed by Adaptive Biotechnologies. Concerning the study's data processing: Adaptive's ImmunoSEQ software was the source of the TCR sequencing data for around 20 patients, while a few other patients were processed with MiXCR and VDJtools. CD4 versus CD8 sorting errors were corrected by removing sequences found in both subsets at a frequency ratio below 5:1. Because the origin of CDR3 nucleotide sequences shared between donor and recipient could not be assigned, those sequences were removed. To count as alloreactive, a clone needed at least 2-fold expansion over unstimulated cells and a minimum CFSE-low frequency of 0.002% (template counts) or 0.001% (read counts). Clones were considered mappable if detected in sequenced pre-transplant spleen, lymph node, or MLR CFSE-low populations of the donor or recipient. Cumulative frequency of alloreactive clones was calculated as a percentage of all sequences weighted by copy number. This is the immuneACCESS table as TCRdb keeps it, with only in-frame sequences that have V and J called. A part of the clones is gone; compared with another copy, unresolved V genes explain less than half, and the rest is unexplained. The V and J calls and clone size were taken over from that table, and D and trimming were inferred from the DNA. The sample table contains under 150,000 clones; only one count was recorded for about 93% of them. In total, the top ten clones hold roughly 0.11% of the sample.

The specimen was unstimulated CD4+ T cells sorted from spleen or lymph node cells, collected before intestinal transplant. The chain employs TRBV5-6 and TRBJ1-5; 8 central nucleotides agree with TRBD1. The receptor was derived from a human donor who received an intestinal transplant. The DNA is TGTGCCAGCAGCTTGTATGTCGGGCAGGGGGCCAAGCCCCAGCATTTT. Its coded protein is CASSLYVGQGAKPQHF.